This is a list of T cell receptor beta chains from one sample in a study of blood T cell repertoires in COVID-19. The protocol was immunoSEQ multiplex PCR, while the TCRdb copy is restricted to in-frame clones and leaves out a portion. This table has roughly 290,000 clones, about 85% appearing once. Sequenced: peripheral blood. These receptor sequences come from a human donor with COVID-19, enrolled during active disease. The donor label of this sample is uncertain. Both conserved end residues are part of each CDR3. A D gene is named only where the DNA matches it firmly. A row's size may be missing; if present it is once, few, many or a size class.

abundance	v_gene	j_gene	d_gene	CDR3aa	CDR3nt
NA	TRBV2	TRBJ2-3	TRBD1	CASSQGTARDTQYF	TGTGCCAGCAGTCAGGGGACAGCAAGGGATACGCAGTATTTT
NA	TRBV18	TRBJ2-7	NA	CASSPPTGDSSYEQYF	TGTGCCAGCTCACCCCCAACGGGGGACAGCTCCTACGAGCAGTACTTC
NA	TRBV19	TRBJ1-1	TRBD1	CASNPLGQRGDTEAFF	TGTGCCAGTAATCCATTGGGACAGAGGGGGGACACTGAAGCTTTCTTT
NA	TRBV12-3/TRBV12-4	TRBJ2-3	NA	CATSGQNTDTQYF	TGTGCCACCTCGGGACAAAACACAGATACGCAGTATTTT
NA	TRBV15	TRBJ2-3	TRBD2	CATSPQLAGLTDTQYF	TGTGCCACCAGCCCACAGCTAGCGGGCCTCACAGATACGCAGTATTTT
NA	TRBV5-6	TRBJ2-1	TRBD2	CASSFTGTSGYNEQFF	TGTGCCAGCAGCTTCACCGGGACTAGCGGCTACAATGAGCAGTTCTTC
NA	TRBV29-1	TRBJ1-1	TRBD1	CSVDYTGGPEAFF	TGCAGCGTTGATTACACAGGGGGCCCTGAAGCTTTCTTT
NA	TRBV6-5	TRBJ1-3	NA	CASSYLPVSGNTIYF	TGTGCCAGCAGTTACCTTCCAGTCTCTGGAAACACCATATATTTT
NA	TRBV29-1	TRBJ1-1	NA	CSVGGDGPGAEAFF	TGCAGCGTTGGGGGGGACGGACCCGGGGCTGAAGCTTTCTTT
NA	TRBV18	TRBJ2-3	TRBD1	CASSQGARDTQYF	TGTGCCAGCTCACAGGGGGCCCGTGATACGCAGTATTTT
NA	TRBV27	TRBJ1-5	NA	CASSTHWGQTNQPQHF	TGTGCCAGCAGTACGCATTGGGGGCAGACCAATCAGCCCCAGCATTTT
NA	TRBV11-3	TRBJ2-5	TRBD2	CASSLGSGSRGETQYF	TGTGCCAGCAGCTTAGGGAGCGGGAGCAGGGGAGAGACCCAGTACTTC
NA	TRBV28	TRBJ2-3	NA	CAIQVGTSPDTQYF	TGTGCCATCCAAGTGGGCACATCCCCAGATACGCAGTATTTT
NA	TRBV10-3	TRBJ2-1	TRBD2	CAISELVGPGGNEQFF	TGTGCCATCAGTGAGTTGGTAGGACCGGGGGGGAATGAGCAGTTCTTC
NA	TRBV5-1	TRBJ1-1	TRBD1	CASRRQPGQGDTEAFF	TGCGCCAGCCGTCGACAACCGGGACAGGGGGACACTGAAGCTTTCTTT
NA	TRBV18	TRBJ2-5	TRBD2	CASSPLLLAGGKETQYF	TGTGCCAGCTCTCCGCTTTTACTAGCGGGAGGGAAAGAGACCCAGTACTTC
NA	TRBV29-1	TRBJ1-4	NA	CSVRGLGPTNEKLFF	TGCAGCGTTAGGGGTTTGGGGCCCACTAATGAAAAACTGTTTTTT
few	TRBV5-5	TRBJ2-5	TRBD2	CASSHREAGETQYF	TGTGCCAGCAGCCACCGGGAGGCTGGTGAGACCCAGTACTTC
NA	TRBV19	TRBJ1-6	NA	CASSIDQGRNSPLHF	TGTGCCAGTAGTATAGATCAGGGCCGAAATTCACCCCTCCACTTT
NA	TRBV7-9	TRBJ1-6	NA	CASSLNTSPLHF	TGTGCCAGCAGCTTAAACACCTCACCCCTCCACTTT
NA	TRBV5-6	TRBJ1-5	NA	CASSLAPRQPQHF	TGTGCCAGCAGCTTGGCCCCCAGACAGCCCCAGCATTTT
many	TRBV7-2	TRBJ2-3	NA	CASSLDGGGSTDTQYF	TGTGCCAGCAGCTTAGACGGCGGGGGCAGCACAGATACGCAGTATTTT
NA	TRBV2	TRBJ2-1	NA	CASSGQIASYNEQFF	TGTGCCAGCAGCGGACAGATAGCCTCCTACAATGAGCAGTTCTTC
NA	TRBV7-9	TRBJ2-7	NA	CASSLFGGLAYEQYF	TGTGCCAGCAGCTTATTCGGGGGGCTGGCCTACGAGCAGTACTTC
NA	TRBV4-1	TRBJ2-3	TRBD2	CASSPGTSGFLTASTDTQYF	TGCGCCAGCAGCCCCGGGACTAGCGGGTTCCTTACCGCTAGCACAGATACGCAGTATTTT
NA	TRBV9	TRBJ1-3	NA	CASSGPTTATGNTIYF	TGTGCCAGCAGCGGTCCGACAACGGCCACTGGAAACACCATATATTTT
NA	TRBV4-1	TRBJ1-1	NA	CASSLGPLGGGSTEAFF	TGCGCCAGCAGCCTAGGGCCGCTAGGGGGGGGGTCCACTGAAGCTTTCTTT
NA	TRBV6-5	TRBJ1-4	NA	CASSRRTENEKLFF	TGTGCCAGCAGTCGCAGGACAGAGAATGAAAAACTGTTTTTT
NA	TRBV10-3	TRBJ1-2	TRBD1	CAISGPWDRGIYGYTF	TGTGCCATCAGTGGCCCCTGGGACAGGGGAATCTATGGCTACACCTTC
NA	TRBV3-1/TRBV3-2	TRBJ2-1	NA	CASSQRGNEQFF	TGTGCCAGCAGCCAAAGAGGGAATGAGCAGTTCTTC
once	TRBV9	TRBJ1-4	NA	CASSGLPVGASNEKLFF	TGTGCCAGCAGCGGACTGCCTGTGGGGGCCTCGAATGAAAAACTGTTTTTT
NA	TRBV27	TRBJ1-5	NA	CASTPEAGIQPQHF	TGTGCCAGCACCCCCGAGGCAGGGATACAGCCCCAGCATTTT
once	TRBV5-1	TRBJ1-2	TRBD1	CASSIETGAHGYTF	TGCGCCAGCAGCATCGAAACAGGGGCGCATGGCTACACCTTC
NA	TRBV19	TRBJ2-3	NA	CASSIEASGTDTQYF	TGTGCCAGTAGTATAGAGGCTAGCGGCACAGATACGCAGTATTTT
NA	TRBV5-1	TRBJ2-2	NA	CASSSGQNTGELFF	TGCGCCAGCAGCTCTGGACAGAACACCGGGGAGCTGTTTTTT
NA	TRBV28	TRBJ1-6	NA	CASTVSGINSPLHF	TGTGCCAGCACTGTATCAGGGATAAATTCACCCCTCCACTTT
NA	TRBV10-3	TRBJ1-4	TRBD1	CATSTVETGVFSTNEKLFF	TGTGCCACCTCCACGGTCGAGACAGGGGTTTTTTCAACTAATGAAAAACTGTTTTTT
NA	TRBV28	TRBJ1-3	TRBD1	CASSLDRVGNTIYF	TGTGCCAGCAGTTTAGACAGGGTTGGAAACACCATATATTTT
NA	TRBV6-5	TRBJ1-1	NA	CASSYPGVGLNTEAFF	TGTGCCAGCAGTTACCCCGGGGTGGGTTTGAACACTGAAGCTTTCTTT
NA	TRBV7-2	TRBJ1-3	NA	CASSPTAGRGSGNTIYF	TGTGCCAGCAGCCCAACGGCGGGTAGAGGCTCTGGAAACACCATATATTTT
NA	TRBV6-5	TRBJ2-1	NA	CASSQGSYNEQFF	TGTGCCAGCAGTCAGGGATCCTACAATGAGCAGTTCTTC
NA	TRBV6-5	TRBJ2-3	TRBD2	CASYKLAGDTQYF	TGTGCCAGTTACAAGCTAGCGGGAGATACGCAGTATTTT
NA	TRBV13	TRBJ1-6	NA	CASSLGGGRSPLHF	TGTGCCAGCAGCTTGGGGGGGGGTAGATCACCCCTCCACTTT
many	TRBV5-5	TRBJ1-2	NA	CASSLELYGYTF	TGTGCCAGCAGCTTGGAACTATATGGCTACACCTTC
NA	TRBV30	TRBJ1-6	NA	CAWSVPQGFGDSPLHF	TGTGCCTGGAGTGTACCCCAGGGATTTGGGGATTCACCCCTCCACTTT
few	TRBV15	TRBJ2-7	NA	CATSRDAGYEQYF	TGTGCCACCAGCAGAGATGCAGGCTACGAGCAGTACTTC
NA	TRBV2	TRBJ1-2	TRBD1	CASSLRQGEPYGYTF	TGTGCCAGCAGTCTAAGACAGGGGGAGCCCTATGGCTACACCTTC
NA	TRBV7-8	TRBJ1-2	TRBD1	CASSLQGDGTYGYTF	TGTGCCAGCAGCTTACAGGGGGACGGGACCTATGGCTACACCTTC